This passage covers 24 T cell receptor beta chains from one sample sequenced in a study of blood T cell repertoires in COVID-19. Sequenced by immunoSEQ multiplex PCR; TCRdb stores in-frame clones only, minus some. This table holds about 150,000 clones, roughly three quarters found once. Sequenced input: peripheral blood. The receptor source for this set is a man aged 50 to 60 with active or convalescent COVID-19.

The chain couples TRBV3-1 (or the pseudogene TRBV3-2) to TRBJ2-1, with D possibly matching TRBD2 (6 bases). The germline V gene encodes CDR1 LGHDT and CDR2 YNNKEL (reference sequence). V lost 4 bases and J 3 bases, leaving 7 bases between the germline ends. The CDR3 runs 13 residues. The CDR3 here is CASSPGVYNEQFF. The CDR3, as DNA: TGTGCCAGCAGCCCGGGGGTCTACAATGAGCAGTTCTTC.

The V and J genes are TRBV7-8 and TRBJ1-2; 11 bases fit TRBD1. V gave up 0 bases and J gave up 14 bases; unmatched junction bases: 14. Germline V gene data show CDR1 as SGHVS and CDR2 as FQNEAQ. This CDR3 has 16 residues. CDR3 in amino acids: CASSLAGGTGGAQWTF. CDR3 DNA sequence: TGTGCCAGCAGCTTAGCCGGGGGGACAGGGGGTGCCCAATGGACCTTC. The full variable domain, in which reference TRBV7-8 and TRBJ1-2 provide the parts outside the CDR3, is GAGVSQSPRYKVAKRGQDVALRCDPISGHVSLFWYQQALGQGPEFLTYFQNEAQLDKSGLPSDRFFAERPEGSVSTLKIQRTQQEDSAVYLCASSLAGGTGGAQWTFGSGTRLTVV.

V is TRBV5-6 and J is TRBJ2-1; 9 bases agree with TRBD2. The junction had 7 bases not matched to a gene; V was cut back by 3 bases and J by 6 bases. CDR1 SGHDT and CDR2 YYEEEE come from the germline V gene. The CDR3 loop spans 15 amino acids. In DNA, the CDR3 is TGTGCCAGCAGCTGGGGGCCAGCGGGAGGCAATGAGCAGTTCTTC. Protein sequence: CASSWGPAGGNEQFF.

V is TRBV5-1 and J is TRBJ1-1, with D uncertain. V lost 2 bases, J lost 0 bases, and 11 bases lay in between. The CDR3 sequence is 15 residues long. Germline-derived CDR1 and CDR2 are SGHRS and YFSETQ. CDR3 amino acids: CASSFTRGLNTEAFF. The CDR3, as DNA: TGCGCCAGCAGCTTTACTCGGGGTTTGAACACTGAAGCTTTCTTT.

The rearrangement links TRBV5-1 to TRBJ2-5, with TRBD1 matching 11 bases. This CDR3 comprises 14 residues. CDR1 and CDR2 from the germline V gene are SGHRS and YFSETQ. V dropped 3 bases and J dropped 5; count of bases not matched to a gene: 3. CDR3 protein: CASSSGTGGETQYF. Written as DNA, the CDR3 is TGCGCCAGCAGCTCCGGGACAGGGGGGGAGACCCAGTACTTC.

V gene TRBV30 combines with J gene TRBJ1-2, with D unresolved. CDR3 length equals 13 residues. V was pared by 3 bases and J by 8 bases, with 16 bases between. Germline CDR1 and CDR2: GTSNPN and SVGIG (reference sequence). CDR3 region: CAWRSVGGSGYTF. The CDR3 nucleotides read TGTGCCTGGAGGAGCGTCGGTGGTTCGGGCTACACCTTC.

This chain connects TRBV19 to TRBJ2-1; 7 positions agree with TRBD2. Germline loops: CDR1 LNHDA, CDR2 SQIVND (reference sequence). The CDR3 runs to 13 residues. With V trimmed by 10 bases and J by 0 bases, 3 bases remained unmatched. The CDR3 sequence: CATGGSSYNEQFF. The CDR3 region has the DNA TGTGCCACCGGGGGGAGCTCCTACAATGAGCAGTTCTTC. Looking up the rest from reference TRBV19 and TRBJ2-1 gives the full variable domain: DGGITQSPKYLFRKEGQNVTLSCEQNLNHDAMYWYRQDPGQGLRLIYYSQIVNDFQKGDIAEGYSVSREKKESFPLTVTSAQKNPTAFYLCATGGSSYNEQFFGPGTRLTVL.

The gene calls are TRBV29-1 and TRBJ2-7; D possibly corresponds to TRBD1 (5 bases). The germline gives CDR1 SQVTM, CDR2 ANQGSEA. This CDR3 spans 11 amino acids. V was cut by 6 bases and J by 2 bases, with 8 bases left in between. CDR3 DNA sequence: TGCAGCGTCCAGGGTACCTACGAGCAGTACTTC. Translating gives CSVQGTYEQYF.

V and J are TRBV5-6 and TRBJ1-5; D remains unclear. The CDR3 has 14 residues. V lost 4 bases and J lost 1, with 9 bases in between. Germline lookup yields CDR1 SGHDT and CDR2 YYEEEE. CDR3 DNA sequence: TGTGCCAGCAGCCCAGGACTGAGCAATCAGCCCCAGCATTTT. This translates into CASSPGLSNQPQHF.

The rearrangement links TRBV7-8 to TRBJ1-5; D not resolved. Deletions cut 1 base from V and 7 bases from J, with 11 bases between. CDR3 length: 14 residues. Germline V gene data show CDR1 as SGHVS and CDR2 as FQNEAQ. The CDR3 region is CASSLESQTQPQHF. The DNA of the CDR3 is TGTGCCAGCAGCTTAGAGTCACAAACACAGCCCCAGCATTTT. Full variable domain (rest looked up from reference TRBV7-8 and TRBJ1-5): GAGVSQSPRYKVAKRGQDVALRCDPISGHVSLFWYQQALGQGPEFLTYFQNEAQLDKSGLPSDRFFAERPEGSVSTLKIQRTQQEDSAVYLCASSLESQTQPQHFGDGTRLSIL.

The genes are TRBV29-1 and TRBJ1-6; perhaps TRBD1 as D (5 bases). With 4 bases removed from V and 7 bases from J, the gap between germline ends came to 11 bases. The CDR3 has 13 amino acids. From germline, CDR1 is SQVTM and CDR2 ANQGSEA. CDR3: CSVARERNSPLHF. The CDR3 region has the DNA TGCAGCGTTGCCAGGGAAAGAAATTCACCCCTCCACTTT.

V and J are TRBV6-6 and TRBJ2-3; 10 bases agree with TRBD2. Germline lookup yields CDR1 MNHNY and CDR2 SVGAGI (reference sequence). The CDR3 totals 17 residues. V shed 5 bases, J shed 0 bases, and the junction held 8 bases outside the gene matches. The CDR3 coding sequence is TGTGCCAGCAGTCTGCTAGCGGGAGTCCGTAGCACAGATACGCAGTATTTT. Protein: CASSLLAGVRSTDTQYF.

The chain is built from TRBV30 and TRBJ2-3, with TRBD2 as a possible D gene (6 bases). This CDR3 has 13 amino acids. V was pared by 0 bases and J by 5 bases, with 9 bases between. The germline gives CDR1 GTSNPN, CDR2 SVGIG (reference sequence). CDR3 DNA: TGTGCCTGGAGTGTACTAGCTCTAGATACGCAGTATTTT. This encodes CAWSVLALDTQYF.

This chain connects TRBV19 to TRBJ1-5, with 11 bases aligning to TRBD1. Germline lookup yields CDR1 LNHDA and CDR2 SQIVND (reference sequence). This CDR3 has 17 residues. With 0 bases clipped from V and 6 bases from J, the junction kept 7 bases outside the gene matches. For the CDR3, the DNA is TGTGCCAGTAGTATAGACCCGGGACAGGGGGTCGGTCAGCCCCAGCATTTT. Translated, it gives CASSIDPGQGVGQPQHF.

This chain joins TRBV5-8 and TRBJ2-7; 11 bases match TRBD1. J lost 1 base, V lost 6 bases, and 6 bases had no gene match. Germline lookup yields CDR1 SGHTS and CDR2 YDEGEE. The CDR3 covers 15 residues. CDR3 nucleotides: TGTGCCAGCACCCGGACAGGGGGCCCTTCCTACGAGCAGTACTTC. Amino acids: CASTRTGGPSYEQYF.

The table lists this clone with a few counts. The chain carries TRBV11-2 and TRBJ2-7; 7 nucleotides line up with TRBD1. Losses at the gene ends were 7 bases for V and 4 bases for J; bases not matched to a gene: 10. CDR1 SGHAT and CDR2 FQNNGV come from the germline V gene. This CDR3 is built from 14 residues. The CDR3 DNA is TGTGCCAGCATCCGGACGGGGACAGATTACGAGCAGTACTTC. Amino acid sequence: CASIRTGTDYEQYF.

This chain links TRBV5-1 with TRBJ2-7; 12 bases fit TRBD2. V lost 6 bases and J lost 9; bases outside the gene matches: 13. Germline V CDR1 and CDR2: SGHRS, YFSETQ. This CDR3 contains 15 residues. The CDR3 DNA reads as TGCGCCAGCACCCCTAGCGGGAGGGCCGTTAACGGGCAGTACTTC. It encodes CASTPSGRAVNGQYF.

The CDR3 spells CASSERTGGEEKLFF. The CDR3 nucleotides read TGTGCCAGCAGTGAACGTACAGGGGGAGAGGAAAAACTGTTTTTT. The genes are TRBV9 and TRBJ1-4, with 8 bases that match TRBD1. After removal of 5 bases from V and 8 bases from J, the junction contained 11 bases not matched to a gene. The CDR3 totals 15 residues. CDR1 and CDR2 (germline): SGDLS, YYNGEE.

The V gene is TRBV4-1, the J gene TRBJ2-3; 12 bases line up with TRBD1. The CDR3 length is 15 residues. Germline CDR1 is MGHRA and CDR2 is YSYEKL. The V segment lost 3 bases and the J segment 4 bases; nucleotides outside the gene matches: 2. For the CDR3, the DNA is TGCGCCAGCAGCCAGGGACAGGGGGCTGCAGATACGCAGTATTTT. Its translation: CASSQGQGAADTQYF.

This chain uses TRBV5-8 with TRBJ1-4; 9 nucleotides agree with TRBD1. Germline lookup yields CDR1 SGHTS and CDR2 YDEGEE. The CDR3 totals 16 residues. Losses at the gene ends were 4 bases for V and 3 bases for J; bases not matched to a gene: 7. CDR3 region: CASSLGQGAANEKLFF. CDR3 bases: TGTGCCAGCAGCCTGGGACAGGGCGCGGCTAATGAAAAACTGTTTTTT.

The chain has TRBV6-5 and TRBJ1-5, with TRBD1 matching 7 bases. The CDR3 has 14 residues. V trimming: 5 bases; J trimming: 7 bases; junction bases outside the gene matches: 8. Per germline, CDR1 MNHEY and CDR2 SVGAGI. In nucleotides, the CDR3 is TGTGCCAGCAGTCCCCGACAGGGTCGGCAGCCCCAGCATTTT. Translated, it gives CASSPRQGRQPQHF.

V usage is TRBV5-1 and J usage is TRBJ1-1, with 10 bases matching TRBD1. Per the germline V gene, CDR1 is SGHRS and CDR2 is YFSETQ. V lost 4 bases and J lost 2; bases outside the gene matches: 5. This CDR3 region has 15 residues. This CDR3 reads CASSGRTGGNTEAFF. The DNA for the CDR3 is TGCGCCAGCAGCGGACGGACAGGGGGTAACACTGAAGCTTTCTTT.

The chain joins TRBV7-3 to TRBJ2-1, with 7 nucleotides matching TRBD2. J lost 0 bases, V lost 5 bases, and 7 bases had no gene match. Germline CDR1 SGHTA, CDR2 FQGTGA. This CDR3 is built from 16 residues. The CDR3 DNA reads TGTGCCAGCAGCCCGAGCGGGGTTAGCTCCTACAATGAGCAGTTCTTC. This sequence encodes CASSPSGVSSYNEQFF.

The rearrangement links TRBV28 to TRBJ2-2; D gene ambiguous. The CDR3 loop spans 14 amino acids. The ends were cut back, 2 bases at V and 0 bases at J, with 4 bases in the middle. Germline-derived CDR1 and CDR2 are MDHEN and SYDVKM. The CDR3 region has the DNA TGTGCCAGCAGTTTACAGTCGAACACCGGGGAGCTGTTTTTT. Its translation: CASSLQSNTGELFF.